This TCR beta chain was obtained from a study of cytomegalovirus exposure and HLA in healthy donors (dated by TCRdb to between 2016 and 2019). Regarding the study in general: An earlier analysis of approximately 590 of the donors reported about 250 Gb of sequence data and 100 million to 130 million unique TCR beta sequences from about 179 million T cells. An early release covering about 600 HLA-typed donors comprised about 310 gigabases of sequencing data and tens of millions of unique TCR sequences. The genetic ancestry cluster associated with self-reported Caucasian donors included approximately 85% of the roughly 360 genotyped donors. The study was designed to test whether signatures of past pathogen exposure could be identified by cataloging public T cell receptors. The T cell repertoires of several hundred subjects were profiled by immunosequencing and related to cytomegalovirus serostatus. In addition to the first cohort of around 670 subjects, a separate validation cohort of under 150 different subjects was used. To predict cytomegalovirus infection status, the study combined high-throughput TCR immunosequencing, statistical association of individual TCRs with disease status, and machine learning. A later analysis re-examined previously published TCR beta repertoires from about 670 donors and added high-resolution HLA genotyping to investigate patterns of TCR occurrence. Rather than drawing on any new phenotypic data, the later analysis identified candidate immune exposures from TCR beta sequences and the way those sequences occurred across donors. An earlier analysis of 587 of the donors used high-throughput TCR beta sequencing to judge whether each TCR beta V gene segment behaved as functional or pseudogenic. Alongside the repertoire data, information on donor age, sex, ethnicity and CMV serostatus was compiled. A later genetic analysis took genome-wide SNP genotypes for about three fifths of the 666 donors and used that subset as a discovery cohort. Every repertoire in the discovery cohort had been generated on one and the same sequencing platform. HLA typing included class I and class II loci at four-digit resolution. The number of typed donors differed by locus: about 620-630 for A, B, C, DRB1 and DQB1; 500 to 550 for DQA1; 606 for DPA1; and around 490 for DPB1. A handful of DR-DQ haplotypes were handled as single units for association and clustering because linkage in the cohort was strong. On average, around 200,000 unique TCR beta nucleotide sequences were sequenced per donor among fewer than 500 genotyped donors of the cohort, with 15% to 20% of those sequences being non-productive.

The study at large found these results: Strong co-occurrence of HLA alleles, especially DR and DQ, made assigning TCR associations to individual alleles difficult. The earlier analysis of about 600 of the donors excluded roughly 17 rarely observed V segments, including chromosome 9 orphons, because counts were too low. Cytomegalovirus status was reported to be diagnosed by the classifier with high specificity and sensitivity in both the original and validation cohorts. A total of around 150 TCR beta chains were listed by the study as associated with cytomegalovirus. Because HLA typing was unavailable for some donors at each locus, only the typed subset was used in association tests. In a later analysis, several top co-occurrence clusters were reported to appear linked to parvovirus B19, influenza, CMV and Epstein-Barr virus. In a later analysis, TCR association rates were found to vary across HLA loci, with the most associated TCRs seen for DRB1 alleles and the fewest for HLA-C alleles. Compared with equally common non-associated chains, HLA-associated TCR beta chains in a later analysis were more clonally expanded and had lower generation probabilities. In a later genetic analysis, a missense DCLRE1C variant was associated with V-gene and J-gene trimming of TCR beta chains, and the association was replicated in an independent cohort. A further reported finding was that TCR beta sequences accurately predicted the HLA-A and HLA-B alleles for most subjects in the first cohort. The 87-base-pair reads could not distinguish some IMGT-functional V segments, including TRBV6-2 and TRBV6-3, so those segments were excluded. Only TCR beta chains were sequenced in this cohort, and the absence of alpha or paired-chain data limited detectable features. Compared with the roughly 700-donor mean, donors in an Asian-associated ancestry cluster had fewer N-insertions in productive TCRs, according to a later genetic analysis. According to a later analysis, most CMV-associated TCR beta chains appeared to be HLA-restricted, and the HLA associations seemed to be driven largely by CMV exposure. In vitro tests confirmed that a few of the cytomegalovirus-associated TCR beta chains recognize cytomegalovirus antigens. Correlated functional status among segregating V segments might reflect linkage disequilibrium, but an unknown experimental factor could not be ruled out. Across donors, most TCR sequences were observed very rarely, whereas some public TCRs were present in many individuals. The sequencing pipeline was judged likely to have produced a cluster of highly shared sequence variants as a technical artifact. For the cohort, immune exposure information was limited to CMV serostatus. It was suggested by the authors that the approach could potentially be generalized to other disease states and immunological phenotypes. In a later analysis, 15,000 to 20,000 TCR beta sequences were associated with specific HLA alleles at a false discovery rate of 0.05. Presence/absence analyses assumed roughly uniform sequencing depth across donors, an assumption that may not hold. In an earlier analysis of over 550 of the donors, most TCR beta V segments were observed in productive rearrangements about 90% or about 30% of the time, broadly matching IMGT annotations.

The CDR3 runs 15 amino acids, cysteine and phenylalanine included. Solely the CDR3 DNA is kept, with 45 bases framed from the first base. The germline V gene sets CDR1 to SNHLY and CDR2 to FYNNEI. The library was made by the immunoSEQ multiplex PCR assay. A mixture of 60 forward primers for TCR Vbeta segments and 13 reverse primers for TCR Jbeta segments was used in the multiplex PCR. The CDR3 region of rearranged TCR beta genes was amplified from genomic DNA by a multiplex PCR assay. The Illumina HiSeq System was used to sequence the amplified TCR beta libraries as 87-base-pair reads. From the authors' description of their analysis: A later analysis counted about 76 million unique TCR beta chains across the 550 to 750 repertoires, and 10 million to 12 million of these chains were shared by at least two donors. Raw reads were error-corrected and collapsed into unique sequences by a nearest-neighbor algorithm in which closely related sequences were merged to remove PCR and sequencing errors. Alignment of CDR3 sequences to IMGT reference sequences was used to assign V, D and J gene segments. For a sequence to be retained, a match of at least six nucleotides was required to both a V gene segment and a J gene segment. Rearrangements were classified as productive when the CDR3 lacked stop codons and remained in frame with V and J, and all other rearrangements were classified as non-productive. Following IMGT convention, CDR3 was defined as the stretch from the second conserved V-encoded cysteine up to the conserved J-encoded phenylalanine. Sequences without an unambiguous match to a single V gene segment were excluded from the earlier analysis of a few hundred of the donors. An earlier analysis of 550 to 650 of the donors classified V segments as functional when productive rearrangements were above 56.7% and as segregating when the standard deviation between donors was above 5%. A statistical classification framework was built to diagnose cytomegalovirus status from the catalog of TCR beta chain sequences. V and J gene assignment, in a later analysis, came from comparing TCR nucleotide sequences with IMGT/GENE-DB human TR gene sequences. A later analysis assigned CDR3 sequences and most-parsimonious VDJ recombination scenarios with the TCRdist pipeline. In a later analysis, each TCR beta chain was defined by its CDR3 amino acid sequence together with its V-gene family, and reads lacking a unique V-gene family were excluded. In a later analysis, 500 to 650 highly shared, low-generation-probability nucleotide sequences were removed to address suspected cross-contamination and a sequencing artifact. In a later analysis, a clonal expansion index for each public chain was calculated from normalized within-repertoire ranks of inferred template counts. In a later analysis, generation probabilities were computed using a VDJ recombination model fitted to out-of-frame rearrangements, and the results were checked against IGoR. In a later analysis, TCR-TCR, TCR-HLA and TCR-CMV co-occurrence was scored with hypergeometric tests, and a repertoire-size bias correction was applied to TCR pairs. False discovery rates were estimated in a later analysis by permuting HLA or CMV assignments 20 times. A later analysis grouped co-occurring TCRs with DBSCAN, adding TCRdist sequence similarity when clustering within HLA-allele-positive subsets. Repertoires with fewer than 30,000 or more than 120,000 public chains were left out of co-occurrence clustering, as were about 5 repertoires with anomalous nucleotide sharing. TCRdb holds this immuneACCESS table with in-frame rearrangements only. Some clones are missing; in checked studies, unresolved V genes explain under half, and the rest has no known cause. V and J calls and clone size follow that table, whereas D and trimming were derived from the DNA. This sample comprises a few hundred thousand clones, around 80% of them detected only once. The ten largest clones add up to 15% to 17% of the sample.

The cohort was made up of 666 healthy bone marrow donors. All cohort members were sampled while nominally healthy, although unrecorded immune exposures were likely present. The donor was CMV seronegative and belonged to the group of over 350 seronegative cohort members. A peripheral blood sample was provided by each donor, and peripheral blood mononuclear cells were used for TCR beta sequencing. Genomic DNA was extracted from the blood cell samples with the Qiagen DNeasy Blood Extraction Kit. Worth noting for this clone: No antigen is known for it. Sequence at one end of the junction differs from germline and may be a read error. The sample has other DNA sequences that encode this CDR3 too.

The sequence links TRBV2 to TRBJ1-6, with a tentative D gene TRBD1 over 5 matching bases. The sequenced sample was PBMCs. The receptor was isolated from a man in his forties or fifties in good health and CMV-seronegative. CDR3 protein: CASSELGGDNSPLHF. Read as DNA, the sequence is TGTGCCAGCAGTGAACTTGGAGGGGATAATTCCCCCCTCCACTTT.